Each of the 28 T cell receptor beta chains below was sequenced from the same sample in a study of T cells after yellow fever vaccination. TCRdb independently ran MiXCR on the 5' RACE reads; one entry per CDR3 protein. This table has some 49,000 distinct CDR3 sequences, 5.5% to 8% appearing once. The sample in question was PBMCs, either bulk or a sorted T-cell subset (CD4+, CD8+, memory, or dextramer-sorted; not recorded which), obtained 45 days after the yellow fever booster vaccination. These receptors came from a man younger than 45 who received the YFV17D yellow fever vaccine.

This clonotype was counted many times. The chain uses TRBV18 and TRBJ2-3, with TRBD2 as a possible D gene (6 bases). The CDR3 is 14 residues long. The germline V gene encodes CDR1 KGHSH and CDR2 LQKENI. Trimming stripped 4 bases from V and 3 bases from J, with 11 bases between. The CDR3 DNA sequence: TGTGCCAGCTCACGACCGGGACTGACAGATACGCAGTATTTT. Its protein product is CASSRPGLTDTQYF.

About this clonotype itself: A much larger clone differs by one base, so this may be a read error. The V gene is TRBV7-2, the J gene TRBJ2-1, with D tentatively TRBD2 (5 bases). Germline CDR1 reads SGHTA; CDR2 reads FQGNSA. The CDR3 has 15 amino acids. The CDR3 DNA reads TGTGCCAGCAGCTTCTCCGGGGTCTCCTACATTGAGCAGTTCTTC. This codes for CASSFSGVSYIEQFF.

This clonotype was counted many times. The chain combines TRBV28 with TRBJ1-5; tentative D call: TRBD1 (5 bases). The CDR3 covers 15 residues. Germline values: CDR1 MDHEN, CDR2 SYDVKM. Deletions cut 5 bases from V and 2 bases from J, with 13 bases between. CDR3 nucleotides: TGTGCCAGCAGTGTTGGGACTTCCCGCAATCAGCCCCAGCATTTT. It translates to CASSVGTSRNQPQHF. Looking up the rest from reference TRBV28 and TRBJ1-5 gives the full variable domain: DVKVTQSSRYLVKRTGEKVFLECVQDMDHENMFWYRQDPGLGLRLIYFSYDVKMKEKGDIPEGYSVSREKKERFSLILESASTNQTSMYLCASSVGTSRNQPQHFGDGTRLSIL.

The table lists this clonotype with many counts. The J gene is TRBJ2-1, the V gene TRBV5-1; maybe TRBD1 (6 bases). The CDR3 is 14 amino acids. Germline V lookup: CDR1 SGHRS, CDR2 YFSETQ. Trimming took 0 bases from V and 6 from J, leaving 10 bases between them. CDR3: CASSLGQALNEQFF. CDR3 sequence (DNA): TGCGCCAGCAGCTTGGGACAGGCCCTCAATGAGCAGTTCTTC.

The sample holds many counts of this clonotype. The rearrangement uses TRBV7-2 and TRBJ2-1; 8 nucleotides align to TRBD2. The CDR3 totals 14 residues. The germline V gene encodes CDR1 SGHTA and CDR2 FQGNSA. V shed 10 bases and J 6 bases; nucleotides not matched to a gene: 11. CDR3 sequence (DNA): TGTGCCACCCACTCCTTCGCGGGAGGCAATGAGCAGTTCTTC. Amino acid sequence: CATHSFAGGNEQFF.

The table lists this clonotype with a few counts. This sequence joins TRBV5-1 and TRBJ1-1; D unclear. Germline CDR1 is SGHRS and CDR2 is YFSETQ. The CDR3 loop spans 15 amino acids. Trimming took off 3 bases at V and 4 bases at J, with 16 bases between the two ends. The CDR3 is CASSSKITGGTEAFF. The CDR3 DNA sequence: TGCGCCAGCAGCTCAAAAATCACGGGAGGCACTGAAGCTTTCTTT.

The rearrangement uses TRBV20-1 and TRBJ2-1; TRBD2 agrees at 15 bases. J gave up 3 bases and V 5 bases, and 2 bases lay outside the gene matches. Germline loops: CDR1 DFQATT, CDR2 SNEGSKA (reference sequence). The CDR3 extends over 15 amino acids. CDR3 bases: TGCAGTGCTGGGACTAGCGGGAGGAACTACAATGAGCAGTTCTTC. Amino acids: CSAGTSGRNYNEQFF.

This clonotype was picked up many times. The chain links TRBV4-2 to TRBJ2-7; 12 nucleotides line up with TRBD1. V lost 3 bases to trimming and J lost 4 bases; unmatched junction nucleotides: 4. This CDR3 has 15 residues. Per germline, CDR1 LGHNA and CDR2 YNFKEQ. The CDR3 DNA is TGTGCCAGCAGCCAGCCGGGACAGGGGGCTTACGAGCAGTACTTC. This sequence encodes CASSQPGQGAYEQYF.

In this sample, this clonotype turned up many times. The chain joins TRBV6-5 to TRBJ2-7, with 7 bases aligning to TRBD1. Germline lookup yields CDR1 MNHEY and CDR2 SVGAGI. The CDR3 is 14 amino acids. V dropped 5 bases and J dropped 2; count of bases not matched to a gene: 6. The DNA of the CDR3 is TGTGCCAGCAGTCAGGGGGTTGGGGCCTACGAGCAGTACTTC. Translation gives CASSQGVGAYEQYF.

This clonotype has a count of ten or more. The chain combines TRBV20-1 with TRBJ2-1; no definite D call. The V and J ends lost 0 bases and 0 bases respectively, with 12 bases between them. Germline V gives CDR1 DFQATT, CDR2 SNEGSKA (reference sequence). The CDR3 spans 16 residues. The CDR3 sequence: CSAREDKSSSYNEQFF. CDR3 coding DNA: TGCAGTGCTAGAGAAGACAAGTCGAGCTCCTACAATGAGCAGTTCTTC.

This clonotype was counted many times. The chain uses TRBV20-1 and TRBJ2-7, with a weak D call TRBD1 (6 bases). CDR1 is DFQATT, CDR2 SNEGSKA, per germline (reference sequence). This CDR3 has 13 amino acids. The V end was cut by 5 bases, the J end by 3 bases, with 14 bases between. The CDR3 DNA follows: TGCAGTGCTCGCCAAGTCAGGGGCTACGAGCAGTACTTC. This encodes CSARQVRGYEQYF.

In this sample, this clonotype turned up a few times. CDR3 loop: CASSPKKGDTQYF. The CDR3 bases are TGTGCCAGCAGCCCTAAGAAAGGAGATACGCAGTATTTT. V usage is TRBV7-2 and J usage is TRBJ2-3; D not resolved. Per the germline V gene, CDR1 is SGHTA and CDR2 is FQGNSA. The V and J ends lost 5 bases and 5 bases respectively, with 11 bases between them. There are 13 residues in the CDR3.

This clonotype was picked up many times. The chain joins TRBV12-3 or TRBV12-4 to TRBJ1-5, with 7 bases lining up with TRBD1. V lost 5 bases, J lost 3 bases, and 10 bases stayed unmatched. This CDR3 spans 16 amino acids. Here the CDR3 DNA reads TGTGCCAGCAGTCCCCTACCGGGACAGCTCAATCAGCCCCAGCATTTT. This translates into CASSPLPGQLNQPQHF.

The chain links TRBV14 to TRBJ1-3, with D perhaps matching TRBD1 (6 bases). The CDR3 is 17 residues long. Trimming shortened V by 4 bases and J by 0 bases, and 16 bases separated the two germline ends. Per the germline V gene, CDR1 is SGHDN and CDR2 is FVKESK. This CDR3 is CASSLMTGTSSGNTIYF. CDR3 DNA: TGTGCCAGCAGCCTCATGACAGGAACAAGCTCTGGAAACACCATATATTTT.

This clonotype was seen repeatedly, ten times or more. J is TRBJ1-1 and V is TRBV29-1; the D gene is possibly TRBD1 (6 bases). The V end was cut by 4 bases, the J end by 0 bases, with 12 bases between. The CDR3 runs 14 residues. Looked up from germline, CDR1 is SQVTM and CDR2 is ANQGSEA. This CDR3 is CSVAGQYMNTEAFF. CDR3 nucleotides: TGCAGCGTTGCTGGACAGTATATGAACACTGAAGCTTTCTTT.

This clonotype was seen at least ten times. The rearrangement links TRBV29-1 to TRBJ2-7; possible D gene TRBD1, 6 bases. This CDR3 contains 13 residues. The germline V gene has CDR1 SQVTM and CDR2 ANQGSEA. Between the trimmed V and J ends, which lost 1 base and 6 bases, there was a span of 13 bases. The CDR3 protein is CSVEGPRGGEQYF. For the CDR3, the DNA is TGCAGCGTTGAAGGCCCCAGGGGTGGCGAGCAGTACTTC.

This clonotype was found many times. This chain uses TRBV7-2 with TRBJ2-1, with 9 bases aligning to TRBD2. The CDR3 is 16 residues long. J was trimmed by 1 base and V by 1 base; bases with no gene match: 2. Per germline, CDR1 SGHTA and CDR2 FQGNSA. CDR3 in DNA: TGTGCCAGCAGCTTAGGCGGGAGGGGTTCCTACAATGAGCAGTTCTTC. This gives the protein CASSLGGRGSYNEQFF.

This clonotype was seen only a few times. The chain combines TRBV21-1 with TRBJ2-7; the table's D call, TRBD1, has no DNA check behind it. TRBV21-1 is reported as a pseudogene. This CDR3 comprises 14 residues. CDR3 nucleotide sequence: TGTGCCAGCAGCATAGGACGGACATACTACGAGCAGTACTTC. Translation: CASSIGRTYYEQYF.

This clonotype has at least ten counts. The chain employs TRBV18 and TRBJ2-7; no clear D. V gave up 3 bases and J gave up 3 bases, with 9 bases separating them. The germline CDR1 and CDR2 sequences are KGHSH and LQKENI. This CDR3 comprises 13 residues. CDR3 protein: CASSPGNNYEQYF. CDR3 sequence (DNA): TGTGCCAGCTCACCGGGTAACAACTACGAGCAGTACTTC.

This clonotype has ten or more counts. This chain joins TRBV18 and TRBJ1-1; D might be TRBD1 (5 bases). The germline V gene has CDR1 KGHSH and CDR2 LQKENI. CDR3 size: 15 residues. Trimming removed 4 bases at V and 0 bases at J, with 12 bases between. The CDR3 coding sequence is TGTGCCAGCTCACTAAAGACAGCCATGAACACTGAAGCTTTCTTT. It yields the protein CASSLKTAMNTEAFF.

There are many counts of this clonotype. This chain's CDR3 is CSARDPLRQGGRNTGELFF. The CDR3 DNA reads TGCAGTGCTAGAGATCCCTTAAGACAGGGAGGAAGGAACACCGGGGAGCTGTTTTTT. J is TRBJ2-2 and V is TRBV20-1, with a weak D call TRBD1 (7 bases). The CDR3 covers 19 residues. The germline gives CDR1 DFQATT, CDR2 SNEGSKA (reference sequence). The V gene lost 0 bases and the J gene lost 1 base, with 21 bases spanning the gap.

The chain couples TRBV7-2 to TRBJ2-7, with D perhaps TRBD2 (6 bases). The germline CDR1 and CDR2 sequences are SGHTA and FQGNSA. The CDR3 is 15 amino acids. V dropped 0 bases and J dropped 6 bases, with 15 bases sitting between them. CDR3 in amino acids: CASSLAGTGAAEQYF. DNA of the CDR3: TGTGCCAGCAGCTTAGCTGGGACGGGAGCGGCCGAGCAGTACTTC.

This clonotype was observed many times. The rearrangement joins TRBV5-4 to TRBJ1-1, with D uncertain. The CDR3 is made up of 14 amino acids. Trimming removed 3 bases at V and 0 bases at J, with 9 bases between. The germline V gene has CDR1 SGHNT and CDR2 YYREEE (reference sequence). The CDR3 protein is CASSSTSMNTEAFF. The CDR3, as DNA: TGTGCCAGCAGCTCGACATCCATGAACACTGAAGCTTTCTTT. Together with reference TRBV5-4 and TRBJ1-1, the CDR3 gives the full variable domain: ETGVTQSPTHLIKTRGQQVTLRCSSQSGHNTVSWYQQALGQGPQFIFQYYREEENGRGNFPPRFSGLQFPNYSSELNVNALELDDSALYLCASSSTSMNTEAFFGQGTRLTVV.

This rearrangement joins TRBV11-2 to TRBJ1-6; D is perhaps TRBD1 (6 bases). This CDR3 is 18 amino acids long. From germline, CDR1 is SGHAT and CDR2 FQNNGV. V was cut by 2 bases and J by 6 bases, with 20 bases left in between. The CDR3 region is CASSLKSVPDRSNSPLHF. The DNA for the CDR3 is TGTGCCAGCAGCTTAAAATCGGTGCCGGACAGATCTAATTCACCCCTCCACTTT.

V is TRBV11-2 and J is TRBJ2-3, with TRBD2 identical over 8 bases. Per the germline V gene, CDR1 is SGHAT and CDR2 is FQNNGV. CDR3 size: 15 residues. With V trimmed by 5 bases and J by 6 bases, 10 bases remained unmatched. This chain's CDR3 is CASSPRVAGTDTQYF. The CDR3 nucleotides read TGTGCCAGCAGCCCCCGGGTAGCGGGAACTGATACGCAGTATTTT.

This clonotype showed up many times. This sequence joins TRBV20-1 and TRBJ2-3; D is unclear. The V and J ends lost 3 bases and 4 bases respectively, with 8 bases between them. Germline CDR1 DFQATT, CDR2 SNEGSKA (reference sequence). CDR3 length equals 12 residues. DNA of the CDR3: TGCAGTGCTAGTAAGGGCCCAGATACGCAGTATTTT. This encodes CSASKGPDTQYF.

Concerning this clonotype itself: A much larger clone differs by one base, so this may be a read error. This sequence joins TRBV2 and TRBJ2-1, with D perhaps matching TRBD2 (5 bases). The CDR3 loop spans 14 amino acids. CDR1 is SNHLY, CDR2 FYNNEI, per germline. V lost 0 bases and J 10 bases, leaving 13 bases between the germline ends. CDR3 loop: CASSEARVLIEQFF. CDR3 nucleotides: TGTGCCAGCAGTGAAGCGCGGGTTCTGATAGAGCAGTTCTTC.

This clonotype appeared many times. V usage is TRBV7-2 and J usage is TRBJ2-7; the D gene is possibly TRBD1 (7 bases). The germline CDR1 and CDR2 sequences are SGHTA and FQGNSA. Trimming removed 5 bases at V and 0 bases at J, with 14 bases between. The CDR3 covers 15 residues. The CDR3, as DNA: TGTGCCAGCAGCCTGGCGGGACAGACCTCCTACGAGCAGTACTTC. Its protein is CASSLAGQTSYEQYF.